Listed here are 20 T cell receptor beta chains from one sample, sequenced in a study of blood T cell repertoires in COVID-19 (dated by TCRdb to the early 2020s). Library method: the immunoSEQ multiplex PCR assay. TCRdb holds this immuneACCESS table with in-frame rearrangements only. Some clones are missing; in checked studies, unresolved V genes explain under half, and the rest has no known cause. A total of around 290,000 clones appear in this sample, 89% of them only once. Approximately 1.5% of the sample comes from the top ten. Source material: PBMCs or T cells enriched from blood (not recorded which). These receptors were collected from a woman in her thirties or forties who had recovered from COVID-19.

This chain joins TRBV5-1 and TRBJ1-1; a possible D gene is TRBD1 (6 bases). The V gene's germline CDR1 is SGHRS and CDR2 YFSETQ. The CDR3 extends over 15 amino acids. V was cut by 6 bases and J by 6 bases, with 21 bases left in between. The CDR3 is CASTLWEQGSAEAFF. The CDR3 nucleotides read TGCGCCAGCACCCTCTGGGAGCAGGGGTCCGCTGAAGCTTTCTTT.

The CDR3, as DNA: TGTGCCATCAGTGGGACAGGGCCCACTGAAGCTTTCTTT. Its protein product is CAISGTGPTEAFF. The chain links TRBV10-3 to TRBJ1-1; 8 positions agree with TRBD1. The J segment lost 4 bases and the V segment lost 4 bases, leaving 2 bases of the junction unmatched. Germline V gene sequence: CDR1 ENHRY, CDR2 SYGVKD. This CDR3 region has 13 residues.

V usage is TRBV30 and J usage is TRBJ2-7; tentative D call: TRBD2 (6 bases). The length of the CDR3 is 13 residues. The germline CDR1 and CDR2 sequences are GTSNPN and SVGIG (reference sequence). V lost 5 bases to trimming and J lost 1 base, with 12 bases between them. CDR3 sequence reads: CAWVKSGSYEQYF. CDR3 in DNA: TGTGCCTGGGTTAAGAGCGGGTCCTACGAGCAGTACTTC.

DNA for the CDR3: TGTGCCAGCAGCTTAGTTAGGGCCAGGGCTGCTGAAGCTTTCTTT. It yields the protein CASSLVRARAAEAFF. The chain has TRBV7-2 and TRBJ1-1, with a possible D match to TRBD1 (5 bases). Trimming stripped 1 base from V and 6 bases from J, with 15 bases between. Germline V gene lookup returns CDR1 SGHTA and CDR2 FQGNSA. CDR3 length equals 15 residues.

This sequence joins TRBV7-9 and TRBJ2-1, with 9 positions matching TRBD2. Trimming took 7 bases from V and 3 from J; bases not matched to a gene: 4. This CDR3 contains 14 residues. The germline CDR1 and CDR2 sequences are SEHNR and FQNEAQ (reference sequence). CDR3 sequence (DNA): TGTGCCAGCACCCCGACTAGCGGCTACAATGAGCAGTTCTTC. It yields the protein CASTPTSGYNEQFF.

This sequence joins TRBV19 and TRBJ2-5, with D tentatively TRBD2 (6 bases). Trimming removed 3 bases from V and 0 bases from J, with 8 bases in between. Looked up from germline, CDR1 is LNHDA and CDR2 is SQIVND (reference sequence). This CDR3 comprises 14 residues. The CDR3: CASSMGGYQETQYF. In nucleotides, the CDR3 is TGTGCCAGTAGTATGGGGGGTTACCAAGAGACCCAGTACTTC.

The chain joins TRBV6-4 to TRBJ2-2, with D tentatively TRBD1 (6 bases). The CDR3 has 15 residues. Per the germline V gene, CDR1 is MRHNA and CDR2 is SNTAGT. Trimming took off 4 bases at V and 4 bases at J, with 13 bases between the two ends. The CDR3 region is CASSAHRAGTGELFF. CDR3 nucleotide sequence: TGTGCCAGCAGTGCTCACAGGGCGGGCACCGGGGAGCTGTTTTTT.

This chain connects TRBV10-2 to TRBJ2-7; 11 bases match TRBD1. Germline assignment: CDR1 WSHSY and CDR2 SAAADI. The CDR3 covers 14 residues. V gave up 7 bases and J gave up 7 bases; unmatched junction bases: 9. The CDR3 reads CASNPGQGELEQYF. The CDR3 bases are TGCGCCAGCAATCCGGGACAGGGGGAACTTGAGCAGTACTTC.

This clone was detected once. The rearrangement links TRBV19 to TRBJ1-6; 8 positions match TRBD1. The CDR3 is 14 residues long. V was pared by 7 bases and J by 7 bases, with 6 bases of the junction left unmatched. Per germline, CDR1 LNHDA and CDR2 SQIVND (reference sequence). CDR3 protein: CASTRDRQNSPLHF. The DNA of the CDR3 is TGTGCCAGTACGAGGGACAGGCAAAATTCACCCCTCCACTTT.

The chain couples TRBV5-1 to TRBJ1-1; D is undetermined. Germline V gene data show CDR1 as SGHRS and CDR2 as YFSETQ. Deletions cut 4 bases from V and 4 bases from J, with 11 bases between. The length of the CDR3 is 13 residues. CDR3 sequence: CASSPDSSTEAFF. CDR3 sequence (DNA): TGCGCCAGCAGCCCGGACTCGTCCACTGAAGCTTTCTTT.

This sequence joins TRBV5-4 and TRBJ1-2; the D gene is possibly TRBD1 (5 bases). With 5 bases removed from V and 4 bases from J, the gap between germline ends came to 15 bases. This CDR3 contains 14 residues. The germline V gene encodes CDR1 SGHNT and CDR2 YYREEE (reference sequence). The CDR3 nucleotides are TGTGCCAGCAGAGTCGGTCAGGGTTCCTATGGCTACACCTTC. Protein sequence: CASRVGQGSYGYTF.

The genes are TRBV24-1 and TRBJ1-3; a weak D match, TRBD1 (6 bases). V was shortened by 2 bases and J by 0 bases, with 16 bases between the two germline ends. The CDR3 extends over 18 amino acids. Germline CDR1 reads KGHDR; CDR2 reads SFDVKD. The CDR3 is CATSDYRERQDSGNTIYF. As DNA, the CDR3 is TGTGCCACCAGTGATTACCGCGAGCGACAGGACTCTGGAAACACCATATATTTT.

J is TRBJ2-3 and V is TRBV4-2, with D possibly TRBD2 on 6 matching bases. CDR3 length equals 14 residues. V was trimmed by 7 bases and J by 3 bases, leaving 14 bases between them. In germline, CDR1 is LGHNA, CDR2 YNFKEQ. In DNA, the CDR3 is TGTGCCAGCACGGTAGGCCGGGGGACAGATACGCAGTATTTT. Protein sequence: CASTVGRGTDTQYF.

Here the CDR3 DNA reads TGTGCCAGCAGTGAAGACGGGTTGATCTACAATGAGCAGTTCTTC. Residues: CASSEDGLIYNEQFF. The chain has TRBV2 and TRBJ2-1; D not resolved. Deletions cut 1 base from V and 3 bases from J, with 10 bases between. Looked up from germline, CDR1 is SNHLY and CDR2 is FYNNEI. This CDR3 is built from 15 residues.

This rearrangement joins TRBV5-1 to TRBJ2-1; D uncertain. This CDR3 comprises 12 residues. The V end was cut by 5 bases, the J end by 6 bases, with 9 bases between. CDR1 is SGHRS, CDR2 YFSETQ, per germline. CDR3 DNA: TGCGCCAGCAGTCGACATCCCAATGAGCAGTTCTTC. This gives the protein CASSRHPNEQFF.

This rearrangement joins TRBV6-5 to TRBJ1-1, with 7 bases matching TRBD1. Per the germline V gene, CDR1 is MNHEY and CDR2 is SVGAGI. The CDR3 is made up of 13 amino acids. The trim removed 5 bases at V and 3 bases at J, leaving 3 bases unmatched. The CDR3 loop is CASSLTGYTEAFF. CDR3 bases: TGTGCCAGCAGTCTGACAGGGTACACTGAAGCTTTCTTT.

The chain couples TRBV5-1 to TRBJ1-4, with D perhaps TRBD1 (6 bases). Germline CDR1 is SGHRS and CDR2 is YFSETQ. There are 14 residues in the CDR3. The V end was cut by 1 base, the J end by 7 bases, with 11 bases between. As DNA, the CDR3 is TGCGCCAGCAGCTTGCAGGGGAGTAGTGAAAAACTGTTTTTT. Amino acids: CASSLQGSSEKLFF.

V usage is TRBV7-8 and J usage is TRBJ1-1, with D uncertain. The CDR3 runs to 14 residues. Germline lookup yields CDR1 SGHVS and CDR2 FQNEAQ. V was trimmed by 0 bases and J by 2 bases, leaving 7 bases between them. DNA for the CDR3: TGTGCCAGCAGCTTAGCCCTTCCTAACACTGAAGCTTTCTTT. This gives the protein CASSLALPNTEAFF.

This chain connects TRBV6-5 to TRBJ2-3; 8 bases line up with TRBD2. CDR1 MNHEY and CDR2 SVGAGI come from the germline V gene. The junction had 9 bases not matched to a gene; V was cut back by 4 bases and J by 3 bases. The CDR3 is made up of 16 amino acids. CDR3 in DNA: TGTGCCAGCAGTTTAAGTAGCGGGGTAACTACAGATACGCAGTATTTT. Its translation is CASSLSSGVTTDTQYF.

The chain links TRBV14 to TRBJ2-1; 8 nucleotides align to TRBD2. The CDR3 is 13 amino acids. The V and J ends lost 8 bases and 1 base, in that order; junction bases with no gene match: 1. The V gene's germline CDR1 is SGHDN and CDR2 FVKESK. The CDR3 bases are TGTGCCAGCGGCGGGAGGTCCTACAATGAGCAGTTCTTC. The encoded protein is CASGGRSYNEQFF.